Listed below are T cell receptor beta chains from one sample, sequenced in a study of blood T cell repertoires in COVID-19. Only in-frame clones appear in the TCRdb table, and some are missing; sequencing was by immunoSEQ multiplex PCR. The sample shows a few hundred thousand clones, 70% to 90% of them seen only once. Sequencing input: PBMCs or T cells enriched from blood (not recorded which). Receptor source: a man under 40 who had recovered from COVID-19. The CDR3 runs from the conserved cysteine through the conserved F or W. The order of the fields is clone size, D gene, V gene, J gene, CDR3 DNA, CDR3 protein. D genes are given only for firm matches. For some rows the clone size is stated as once, few or many, or as a class when expanded; others skip it.

clone_size: NA; d_call: TRBD1; v_call: TRBV19; j_call: TRBJ2-5; cdr3_nt: TGTGCCAGTAGAGGCCGGGACAGGGAGAGAACCCAGTACTTC; cdr3_aa: CASRGRDRERTQYF
clone_size: NA; d_call: NA; v_call: TRBV18; j_call: TRBJ1-5; cdr3_nt: TGTGCCAGCTCACCATTAGGAGATCAGCCCCAGCATTTT; cdr3_aa: CASSPLGDQPQHF
clone_size: NA; d_call: TRBD1; v_call: TRBV5-8; j_call: TRBJ2-7; cdr3_nt: TGTGCCAGCAGCTTGAGCCGGGTTGGGACAGGGGGCCTCGAGCAGTACTTC; cdr3_aa: CASSLSRVGTGGLEQYF
clone_size: few; d_call: TRBD2; v_call: TRBV29-1; j_call: TRBJ2-1; cdr3_nt: TGCAGCGTTGAAGATGGGGCAGGGCGGGGGAATGAGCAGTTCTTC; cdr3_aa: CSVEDGAGRGNEQFF
clone_size: NA; d_call: NA; v_call: TRBV7-8; j_call: TRBJ2-5; cdr3_nt: TGTGCCAGCAGCTTAGGGCGGAACCAAGAGACCCAGTACTTC; cdr3_aa: CASSLGRNQETQYF
clone_size: NA; d_call: NA; v_call: TRBV30; j_call: TRBJ2-1; cdr3_nt: TGTGCCTGGTATAGCGGCTACAATGAGCAGTTCTTC; cdr3_aa: CAWYSGYNEQFF
clone_size: NA; d_call: NA; v_call: TRBV5-5; j_call: TRBJ1-1; cdr3_nt: TGTGCCTGCTTTGGGGCGCGATCCACTGAAGCTTTCTTT; cdr3_aa: CACFGARSTEAFF
clone_size: NA; d_call: TRBD1; v_call: TRBV4-2; j_call: TRBJ2-5; cdr3_nt: TGTGCCAGCAGCCAACTTGGACAGGGGGGGAGTGAGACCCAGTACTTC; cdr3_aa: CASSQLGQGGSETQYF
clone_size: NA; d_call: NA; v_call: TRBV29-1; j_call: TRBJ1-1; cdr3_nt: TGCAGCGTTGATTGGGCCAGTCTGAACACTGAAGCTTTCTTT; cdr3_aa: CSVDWASLNTEAFF
clone_size: NA; d_call: NA; v_call: TRBV2; j_call: TRBJ2-1; cdr3_nt: TGTGCCAGCAGTGAAGCGCGCCTACACCCCGGCGGTGAGCAGTTCTTC; cdr3_aa: CASSEARLHPGGEQFF
clone_size: few; d_call: NA; v_call: TRBV3-1/TRBV3-2; j_call: TRBJ2-3; cdr3_nt: TGTGCCAGCAGCCAAACCCGCCGGGAAAACCGACCTAGGAGTGAGGCAGATACGCAGTATTTT; cdr3_aa: CASSQTRRENRPRSEADTQYF
clone_size: NA; d_call: TRBD1; v_call: TRBV2; j_call: TRBJ1-2; cdr3_nt: TGTGCCAGCAGTGCGCTCGGACAGAGGACAGGGGACTATGGCTACACCTTC; cdr3_aa: CASSALGQRTGDYGYTF
clone_size: NA; d_call: NA; v_call: TRBV3-1/TRBV3-2; j_call: TRBJ1-2; cdr3_nt: TGTGCCAGCAGCCAAGAATTCGGGGTAGAGGGTAACTATGGCTACACCTTC; cdr3_aa: CASSQEFGVEGNYGYTF
clone_size: NA; d_call: NA; v_call: TRBV19; j_call: TRBJ1-1; cdr3_nt: TGTGCCAGTAGTATGGGAGTTCGCACTGAAGCTTTCTTT; cdr3_aa: CASSMGVRTEAFF
clone_size: NA; d_call: TRBD1; v_call: TRBV13; j_call: TRBJ1-1; cdr3_nt: TGTGCCAGCAGCGTCGGGACAGGGGCGACTGAAGCTTTCTTT; cdr3_aa: CASSVGTGATEAFF
clone_size: NA; d_call: TRBD1; v_call: TRBV3-1/TRBV3-2; j_call: TRBJ1-2; cdr3_nt: TGTGCCAGCAGCTTCCGGGACAGGGCCTCGGGCTACACCTTC; cdr3_aa: CASSFRDRASGYTF
clone_size: NA; d_call: TRBD1; v_call: TRBV19; j_call: TRBJ2-7; cdr3_nt: TGTGCCAGTAGTTGGGGACAGCATTCCTACGAGCAGTACTTC; cdr3_aa: CASSWGQHSYEQYF
clone_size: few; d_call: TRBD2; v_call: TRBV5-5; j_call: TRBJ2-3; cdr3_nt: TGTGCCAGCAGCTTGAAAAGCTTAGCGGGGGCTCGCACAGATACGCAGTATTTT; cdr3_aa: CASSLKSLAGARTDTQYF
clone_size: NA; d_call: TRBD1; v_call: TRBV6-5; j_call: TRBJ1-1; cdr3_nt: TGTGCCAGCTCTCCTGCAGGGGGGAGCACTGAAGCTTTCTTT; cdr3_aa: CASSPAGGSTEAFF
clone_size: NA; d_call: NA; v_call: TRBV27; j_call: TRBJ2-6; cdr3_nt: TGTGCCAGCAGTTTAATTGGCAGCTCTGGGGCCAACGTCCTGACTTTC; cdr3_aa: CASSLIGSSGANVLTF
clone_size: NA; d_call: TRBD2; v_call: TRBV2; j_call: TRBJ2-5; cdr3_nt: TGTGCCACCGGGCGGGGGGAAGAGACCCAGTACTTC; cdr3_aa: CATGRGEETQYF
clone_size: NA; d_call: NA; v_call: TRBV7-2; j_call: TRBJ1-1; cdr3_nt: TGTGCCAGCAGCTTACGGGGGAGGAACACTGAAGCTTTCTTT; cdr3_aa: CASSLRGRNTEAFF
clone_size: NA; d_call: NA; v_call: TRBV19; j_call: TRBJ1-5; cdr3_nt: TGTGCCAGAAGTTCCCATAAAAAGCACCAGCCCCAGCATTTT; cdr3_aa: CARSSHKKHQPQHF
clone_size: NA; d_call: NA; v_call: TRBV6-5; j_call: TRBJ1-2; cdr3_nt: TGTGCCAGCAGTTACGACGGGAACTATGGCTACACCTTC; cdr3_aa: CASSYDGNYGYTF
clone_size: NA; d_call: NA; v_call: TRBV28; j_call: TRBJ2-7; cdr3_nt: TGTGCCAGCAGTTTTTCGCTCATACGGAGATCCTACGAGCAGTACTTC; cdr3_aa: CASSFSLIRRSYEQYF
clone_size: NA; d_call: NA; v_call: TRBV11-2; j_call: TRBJ2-7; cdr3_nt: TGTGCCAGCAGCTTAGAGCCAGGGCCCGAGCAGTACTTC; cdr3_aa: CASSLEPGPEQYF
clone_size: NA; d_call: TRBD1; v_call: TRBV10-3; j_call: TRBJ1-5; cdr3_nt: TGTGCCATCCCGGCCGGGTGGACAGGGCCATATAGCAATCAGCCCCAGCATTTT; cdr3_aa: CAIPAGWTGPYSNQPQHF
clone_size: once; d_call: TRBD1; v_call: TRBV4-2; j_call: TRBJ2-7; cdr3_nt: TGTGCCAGCAGCCAAGGCCAGGGACAGGGTTCCTACGAGCAGTACTTC; cdr3_aa: CASSQGQGQGSYEQYF
clone_size: once; d_call: TRBD1; v_call: TRBV12-5; j_call: TRBJ2-7; cdr3_nt: TGTGCTAGTGGTTTACAGGGGGCTTACCCCGAGCAGTACTTC; cdr3_aa: CASGLQGAYPEQYF
clone_size: NA; d_call: NA; v_call: TRBV29-1; j_call: TRBJ1-4; cdr3_nt: TGCAGCGTTGGGGCGGGGACTGCTAATGAAAAACTGTTTTTT; cdr3_aa: CSVGAGTANEKLFF
clone_size: NA; d_call: TRBD1; v_call: TRBV29-1; j_call: TRBJ2-7; cdr3_nt: TGCAGCGTTGCGACGGGACAGGGAAGTAGCTACGAGCAGTACTTC; cdr3_aa: CSVATGQGSSYEQYF
clone_size: NA; d_call: NA; v_call: TRBV25-1; j_call: TRBJ1-1; cdr3_nt: TGTGCCAGCAGTGATATCGGGAGGGGCACGAACACTGAAGCTTTCTTT; cdr3_aa: CASSDIGRGTNTEAFF
clone_size: NA; d_call: TRBD1; v_call: TRBV27; j_call: TRBJ2-1; cdr3_nt: TGTGCCAGCAGTTTGGGACAGGTATACAATGAGCAGTTCTTC; cdr3_aa: CASSLGQVYNEQFF
clone_size: NA; d_call: NA; v_call: TRBV5-4; j_call: TRBJ1-1; cdr3_nt: TGTGCCAGCACCATACAGACAGCTACTATGAACACTGAAGCTTTCTTT; cdr3_aa: CASTIQTATMNTEAFF
clone_size: NA; d_call: NA; v_call: TRBV5-1; j_call: TRBJ2-7; cdr3_nt: TGCGCCAGCAGCTTGGCCTCCAGGGGCCGGTTGGGAGGGGATTACGAGCAGTACTTC; cdr3_aa: CASSLASRGRLGGDYEQYF
clone_size: NA; d_call: TRBD1; v_call: TRBV7-9; j_call: TRBJ2-7; cdr3_nt: TGTGCCAGCAGCTTAGCAGGTGGGACAGCTTCCTACGAGCAGTACTTC; cdr3_aa: CASSLAGGTASYEQYF
clone_size: NA; d_call: TRBD1; v_call: TRBV5-1; j_call: TRBJ1-2; cdr3_nt: TGCGCCAGCAGTTCTGGGACAGGGCCTTGGGGCTACACCTTC; cdr3_aa: CASSSGTGPWGYTF
clone_size: NA; d_call: TRBD2; v_call: TRBV5-1; j_call: TRBJ2-3; cdr3_nt: TGCGCCAGCAGCTTGGCCACTAGCGGGGTAACAGATACGCAGTATTTT; cdr3_aa: CASSLATSGVTDTQYF
clone_size: NA; d_call: TRBD1; v_call: TRBV10-1; j_call: TRBJ2-2; cdr3_nt: TGCGCCAGCAGTGATACAGGGGCCACCGGGGAGCTGTTTTTT; cdr3_aa: CASSDTGATGELFF
clone_size: once; d_call: TRBD2; v_call: TRBV9; j_call: TRBJ2-5; cdr3_nt: TGTGCCAGCAGCCGTCAACTAGCGGGGGCCGAGATGGCCCAGTACTTC; cdr3_aa: CASSRQLAGAEMAQYF
clone_size: NA; d_call: TRBD2; v_call: TRBV20-1; j_call: TRBJ2-7; cdr3_nt: TGCAGTGCTAGTTGGCGGGGGGACTCCTACGAGCAGTACTTC; cdr3_aa: CSASWRGDSYEQYF
clone_size: NA; d_call: TRBD1; v_call: TRBV2; j_call: TRBJ1-3; cdr3_nt: TGTGCCAGCAGTGCGGGACAGGGGTCCGGAAACACCATATATTTT; cdr3_aa: CASSAGQGSGNTIYF
clone_size: NA; d_call: NA; v_call: TRBV19; j_call: TRBJ2-7; cdr3_nt: TGTGCCAGTAGTACCCGGAGGGGCTACGAGCAGTACTTC; cdr3_aa: CASSTRRGYEQYF
clone_size: NA; d_call: TRBD1; v_call: TRBV2; j_call: TRBJ1-1; cdr3_nt: TGTGCCAGCAGAAAGGACAGGGTAAGAAGCACTGAAGCTTTCTTT; cdr3_aa: CASRKDRVRSTEAFF
clone_size: NA; d_call: TRBD2; v_call: TRBV27; j_call: TRBJ2-3; cdr3_nt: TGTGCCAGCAGAGAGGGGACTAGCGGGGGGAGGTATACGCAGTATTTT; cdr3_aa: CASREGTSGGRYTQYF
clone_size: NA; d_call: NA; v_call: TRBV7-9; j_call: TRBJ1-3; cdr3_nt: TGTGCCAGCAGCTTAACAGGAGATTACTCTGGAAACACCATATATTTT; cdr3_aa: CASSLTGDYSGNTIYF
clone_size: NA; d_call: NA; v_call: TRBV6-1; j_call: TRBJ2-6; cdr3_nt: TGTGCCAGCAGTGAAGTCCCCGGGGCTGGGGCCAACGTCCTGACTTTC; cdr3_aa: CASSEVPGAGANVLTF
clone_size: NA; d_call: TRBD1; v_call: TRBV12-3/TRBV12-4; j_call: TRBJ2-1; cdr3_nt: TGTGCCAGCAGGGGGACAGGGGAGGGGAAACAGTTCTTC; cdr3_aa: CASRGTGEGKQFF